A single sample is the source of the 18 T cell receptor beta chains below, sequenced in a study of OX40 agonist ivuxolimab in advanced cancers. Library construction relied on the immunoSEQ multiplex PCR assay. This is the immuneACCESS table as TCRdb keeps it, with only in-frame sequences that have V and J called. A part of the clones is gone; compared with another copy, unresolved V genes explain less than half, and the rest is unexplained. The sample profile shows roughly 70,000 clones; 85% of them were found once. Of the sample, about 0.49% falls within the top ten clones. This specimen consisted of CD4+ or CD8+ T cells sorted from blood, obtained in a trial of the OX40 agonist ivuxolimab. The origin of the receptors is an adult with an advanced solid tumor such as melanoma, head and neck, liver or kidney cancer.

CDR3 nucleotide sequence: TGTGCCAGCAGCTTACTAGCGGGGGGGCTATACAATGAGCAGTTCTTC. Translated: CASSLLAGGLYNEQFF. The chain uses TRBV7-8 and TRBJ2-1, with TRBD2 matching 12 bases. The J segment lost 4 bases and the V segment lost 2 bases, leaving 3 bases of the junction unmatched. Germline CDR1 SGHVS, CDR2 FQNEAQ. The CDR3 consists of 16 residues. The full variable domain, its missing parts supplied by reference TRBV7-8 and TRBJ2-1, is GAGVSQSPRYKVAKRGQDVALRCDPISGHVSLFWYQQALGQGPEFLTYFQNEAQLDKSGLPSDRFFAERPEGSVSTLKIQRTQQEDSAVYLCASSLLAGGLYNEQFFGPGTRLTVL.

CDR3 sequence reads: CASNTVYEQYF. The CDR3 coding sequence is TGTGCCAGCAACACCGTCTACGAGCAGTACTTC. The chain carries TRBV6-5 and TRBJ2-7, with D uncertain. V was clipped by 7 bases and J by 3 bases, with 7 bases between them. Per the germline V gene, CDR1 is MNHEY and CDR2 is SVGAGI. This CDR3 region has 11 residues.

The V call is TRBV27, the J call TRBJ2-7; D is ambiguous. The CDR3 has 13 residues. Germline CDR1 MNHEY, CDR2 SMNVEV (reference sequence). Trimming took 3 bases from V and 1 from J, leaving 7 bases between them. Written as DNA, the CDR3 is TGTGCCAGCAGTTTGAAGGGATCCTACGAGCAGTACTTC. Translation gives CASSLKGSYEQYF.

The gene calls are TRBV10-3 and TRBJ1-1; D is possibly TRBD1 (6 bases). Between the trimmed V and J ends, which lost 4 bases and 1 base, there was a span of 16 bases. CDR3 length: 16 residues. The germline V gene encodes CDR1 ENHRY and CDR2 SYGVKD. CDR3: CAISGETGPANTEAFF. CDR3 bases: TGTGCCATCAGTGGAGAGACAGGCCCGGCGAACACTGAAGCTTTCTTT.

V gene TRBV11-1 combines with J gene TRBJ1-1; D remains unclear. This CDR3 contains 14 residues. Germline CDR1 is SGHAT and CDR2 is FQDESV (reference sequence). V shed 2 bases and J shed 4 bases, with 11 bases lying between them. DNA for the CDR3: TGTGCCAGCAGCTTATTCAGAGGTTCCACTGAAGCTTTCTTT. Amino acids: CASSLFRGSTEAFF. The whole variable domain, remainder taken from reference TRBV11-1 and TRBJ1-1, is EAEVAQSPRYKITEKSQAVAFWCDPISGHATLYWYRQILGQGPELLVQFQDESVVDDSQLPKDRFSAERLKGVDSTLKIQPAELGDSAMYLCASSLFRGSTEAFFGQGTRLTVV.

CDR3: CASSYSGPYTDTQYF. Written as DNA, the CDR3 is TGCGCCAGCAGCTATTCCGGGCCCTACACAGATACGCAGTATTTT. V gene TRBV5-1 combines with J gene TRBJ2-3; D remains unclear. CDR3 size: 15 residues. Per germline, CDR1 SGHRS and CDR2 YFSETQ. V was pared by 3 bases and J by 2 bases, with 13 bases between. Supplemented by reference TRBV5-1 and TRBJ2-3, the full variable domain reads KAGVTQTPRYLIKTRGQQVTLSCSPISGHRSVSWYQQTPGQGLQFLFEYFSETQRNKGNFPGRFSGRQFSNSRSEMNVSTLELGDSALYLCASSYSGPYTDTQYFGPGTRLTVL.

The rearrangement joins TRBV28 to TRBJ2-7, with unresolved D. V dropped 5 bases and J dropped 2 bases, with 7 bases sitting between them. CDR3 length equals 12 residues. CDR1 and CDR2 from the germline V gene are MDHEN and SYDVKM. CDR3 sequence reads: CASSGWAYEQYF. DNA of the CDR3: TGTGCCAGCAGTGGATGGGCCTACGAGCAGTACTTC. Combining the CDR3 with reference TRBV28 and TRBJ2-7 gives the whole variable domain DVKVTQSSRYLVKRTGEKVFLECVQDMDHENMFWYRQDPGLGLRLIYFSYDVKMKEKGDIPEGYSVSREKKERFSLILESASTNQTSMYLCASSGWAYEQYFGPGTRLTVT.

This chain uses TRBV29-1 with TRBJ1-1; no clear D gene. Germline V gene sequence: CDR1 SQVTM, CDR2 ANQGSEA. The ends were cut back, 7 bases at V and 4 bases at J, with 16 bases in the middle. CDR3 length: 13 amino acids. In nucleotides, the CDR3 is TGCAGCGCTGGGAGTGCCATGGCCACTGAAGCTTTCTTT. Translating gives CSAGSAMATEAFF.

This chain connects TRBV4-1 to TRBJ2-1, with 10 bases lining up with TRBD2. Germline V lookup: CDR1 MGHRA, CDR2 YSYEKL. The CDR3 covers 17 residues. Trimming removed 2 bases from V and 4 bases from J; junction bases left unmatched: 8. CDR3 in DNA: TGCGCCAGCAGCCAACAACCTAGCGGGGGCCGTTACAATGAGCAGTTCTTC. Translated: CASSQQPSGGRYNEQFF.

The chain has TRBV25-1 and TRBJ1-4; 7 bases agree with TRBD1. Germline CDR1 MGHDK, CDR2 SYGVNS. J gave up 8 bases and V 6 bases, and 9 bases lay outside the gene matches. The CDR3 is 14 residues long. CDR3 sequence (DNA): TGTGCCAGCAGCGGAGACAGGGCGGGGGAAAAACTGTTTTTT. Translating gives CASSGDRAGEKLFF.

The sample holds a few counts of this clone. The V gene is TRBV13, the J gene TRBJ1-2, with 10 bases lining up with TRBD1. Germline V gives CDR1 PRHDT, CDR2 FYEKMQ (reference sequence). The CDR3 is made up of 15 amino acids. J lost 7 bases, V lost 3 bases, and 8 bases had no gene match. CDR3 sequence reads: CASSFYDRDRGGYTF. The DNA of the CDR3 is TGTGCCAGCAGCTTCTACGACCGGGACAGGGGTGGCTACACCTTC.

As concerns this clone: Other DNA sequences within the sample encode an identical CDR3. This sequence joins TRBV7-8 and TRBJ1-1; D not certain. V was clipped by 1 base and J by 1 base, with 4 bases between them. The CDR3 runs 13 residues. Per the germline V gene, CDR1 is SGHVS and CDR2 is FQNEAQ. CDR3 in amino acids: CASSLGQNTEAFF. DNA for the CDR3: TGTGCCAGCAGCTTAGGCCAGAACACTGAAGCTTTCTTT.

This clone was seen a single time. The rearrangement uses TRBV7-6 and TRBJ2-5, with a tentative D call TRBD1 (5 bases). This CDR3 has 15 residues. Trimming left V 3 bases short and J 5 bases short, with 16 bases between. Per germline, CDR1 SGHVS and CDR2 FNYEAQ. CDR3 in amino acids: CASSLTESLGETQYF. The DNA of the CDR3 is TGTGCCAGCAGCTTGACAGAATCTTTGGGGGAGACCCAGTACTTC.

The gene calls are TRBV28 and TRBJ1-1; D gene unclear. The CDR3 runs 14 residues. V was shortened by 4 bases and J by 3 bases, with 12 bases between the two germline ends. Germline loops: CDR1 MDHEN, CDR2 SYDVKM. The CDR3 coding sequence is TGTGCCAGCAGTTCAGATCCCGAGTACACTGAAGCTTTCTTT. It codes for CASSSDPEYTEAFF. Full variable domain (outside the CDR3, taken from reference TRBV28 and TRBJ1-1): DVKVTQSSRYLVKRTGEKVFLECVQDMDHENMFWYRQDPGLGLRLIYFSYDVKMKEKGDIPEGYSVSREKKERFSLILESASTNQTSMYLCASSSDPEYTEAFFGQGTRLTVV.

The J gene is TRBJ2-1, the V gene TRBV11-3; D is unresolved. CDR1 and CDR2 (germline): SGHNT, YENEEA. The V end lost 1 base, the J end lost 0 bases, and 7 bases lay between the germline ends. The CDR3 is made up of 15 amino acids. CDR3 in DNA: TGTGCCAGCAGCTTAGGCAGCCTCTCCTACAATGAGCAGTTCTTC. Translation: CASSLGSLSYNEQFF. The full variable domain, its missing parts supplied by reference TRBV11-3 and TRBJ2-1, is EAGVVQSPRYKIIEKKQPVAFWCNPISGHNTLYWYLQNLGQGPELLIRYENEEAVDDSQLPKDRFSAERLKGVDSTLKIQPAELGDSAVYLCASSLGSLSYNEQFFGPGTRLTVL.

V is TRBV27 and J is TRBJ2-2; 9 nucleotides agree with TRBD1. The CDR3 runs to 15 residues. CDR1 is MNHEY and CDR2 is SMNVEV in the germline V gene (reference sequence). J lost 6 bases, V lost 6 bases, and 8 bases had no gene match. In DNA, the CDR3 is TGTGCCAGCAGCTGGGACAGGGCCCCATCCGGGGAGCTGTTTTTT. It yields the protein CASSWDRAPSGELFF.

The CDR3 here is CASSLGAGARGEKLFF. Here the CDR3 DNA reads TGCGCCAGCAGCCTAGGGGCAGGGGCGCGGGGTGAAAAACTGTTTTTT. This chain joins TRBV4-1 and TRBJ1-4, with a tentative D call TRBD1 (6 bases). Germline values: CDR1 MGHRA, CDR2 YSYEKL. Deletions cut 4 bases from V and 7 bases from J, with 19 bases between. The CDR3 is made up of 16 amino acids.

The chain employs TRBV27 and TRBJ2-1; no clear D gene. Germline CDR1 is MNHEY and CDR2 is SMNVEV (reference sequence). V gave up 6 bases and J gave up 0 bases, with 12 bases separating them. The CDR3 is 15 residues long. The DNA for the CDR3 is TGTGCCAGCAGGGCTCAAGTGCGCTCCTACAATGAGCAGTTCTTC. This translates into CASRAQVRSYNEQFF.